These 17 T cell receptor beta chains were sequenced from one sample in a study of early T cells in non-severe SARS-CoV-2 infection. TCRdb reanalysed the 5' RACE reads using MiXCR and keeps one entry per CDR3 protein. The sample has under 35,000 distinct CDR3 sequences; roughly 4.9% are singletons. The sample was whole blood. The receptors were sampled from an adult who was a healthcare worker with PCR-confirmed SARS-CoV-2 infection or an uninfected control (not recorded which).

Many counts were recorded for this clonotype. J is TRBJ1-6 and V is TRBV7-2, with 7 bases fitting TRBD1. The CDR3 extends over 15 amino acids. The V gene's germline CDR1 is SGHTA and CDR2 FQGNSA. V lost 5 bases to trimming and J lost 7 bases; unmatched junction nucleotides: 8. In nucleotides, the CDR3 is TGTGCCAGCAGCCGGTCCGGGGACAGCAATTCACCCCTCCACTTT. This gives the protein CASSRSGDSNSPLHF.

The table lists this clonotype with a few counts. The V gene is TRBV7-2, the J gene TRBJ2-1; 8 positions match TRBD1. The CDR3 is 15 residues long. The germline gives CDR1 SGHTA, CDR2 FQGNSA. The J segment lost 5 bases and the V segment lost 2 bases, leaving 5 bases of the junction unmatched. CDR3: CASSLRQGADNEQFF. CDR3 coding DNA: TGTGCCAGCAGCTTAAGGCAGGGGGCCGACAATGAGCAGTTCTTC.

CDR3 nucleotide sequence: TGTGCCAGCAGCTTGGATGGGTTTTCCTACAATGAGCAGTTCTTC. It encodes CASSLDGFSYNEQFF. V usage is TRBV5-5 and J usage is TRBJ2-1, with no clear D. The germline gives CDR1 SGHKS, CDR2 YYEKEE (reference sequence). This CDR3 has 15 amino acids. Trimming removed 0 bases from V and 1 base from J, with 8 bases in between.

The genes are TRBV3-1 and TRBJ2-1, with 8 bases matching TRBD2. This CDR3 has 13 amino acids. With V trimmed by 1 base and J by 14 bases, 7 bases remained unmatched. The germline CDR1 and CDR2 sequences are LGHDT and YNNKEL (reference sequence). The CDR3 DNA follows: TGTGCCAGCAGCCAAGGAAGTCAGCGGGAGAAGTTCTTC. Protein sequence: CASSQGSQREKFF.

This sequence joins TRBV2 and TRBJ2-2, with a weak D call TRBD2 (6 bases). From germline, CDR1 is SNHLY and CDR2 FYNNEI. The CDR3 runs 12 residues. V was clipped by 6 bases and J by 5 bases, with 7 bases between them. CDR3 coding DNA: TGTGCCAGCAGCGCGGGGACCGGGGAGCTGTTTTTT. This translates into CASSAGTGELFF.

This clonotype was observed at least ten times. CDR3 bases: TGCAGTGTTCAGAGGGCTAGCGGACCCACAGATACGCAGTATTTT. Its translation: CSVQRASGPTDTQYF. The chain combines TRBV20-1 with TRBJ2-3, with 7 positions matching TRBD2. Germline CDR1 and CDR2: DFQATT and SNEGSKA (reference sequence). The J segment lost 2 bases and the V segment lost 7 bases, leaving 12 bases of the junction unmatched. CDR3 length equals 15 residues.

This clonotype was counted many times. The rearrangement uses TRBV7-9 and TRBJ1-5; the match to TRBD1 covers 8 bases. Germline-derived CDR1 and CDR2 are SEHNR and FQNEAQ (reference sequence). V shed 2 bases and J 4 bases; nucleotides not matched to a gene: 4. The CDR3 contains 15 residues. CDR3 sequence: CASSLSDRGNQPQHF. The CDR3 region has the DNA TGTGCCAGCAGCTTATCCGACAGGGGAAATCAGCCCCAGCATTTT.

This chain joins TRBV3-2 and TRBJ2-7; the listed D gene, TRBD2, was not tested against the DNA. TRBV3-2 is listed as a pseudogene. The CDR3 is 15 amino acids. CDR3 coding DNA: TGTGCCAGCAGCCAATCGGCAGGGACTTCCTACGAGCAGTACTTC. Its translation: CASSQSAGTSYEQYF.

At least ten counts were recorded for this clonotype. The rearrangement links TRBV7-6 to TRBJ1-4, with D hard to call. This CDR3 contains 14 residues. Germline-derived CDR1 and CDR2 are SGHVS and FNYEAQ. V was clipped by 0 bases and J by 3 bases, with 5 bases between them. Written as DNA, the CDR3 is TGTGCCAGCAGCTTAGCGCGGGCTAATGAAAAACTGTTTTTT. This translates into CASSLARANEKLFF.

This clonotype was detected ten times or more. The chain uses TRBV7-9 and TRBJ1-5; D may be TRBD1 (6 bases). Deletions cut 4 bases from V and 2 bases from J, with 9 bases between. CDR3 length: 14 residues. Per the germline V gene, CDR1 is SEHNR and CDR2 is FQNEAQ (reference sequence). The DNA for the CDR3 is TGTGCCAGCAGCTCGACAGGCGGCAATCAGCCCCAGCATTTT. Protein sequence: CASSSTGGNQPQHF.

This clonotype came up many times. This rearrangement joins TRBV21-1 to TRBJ2-5; the table calls TRBD1, which could not be checked here. TRBV21-1 counts as a pseudogene. This CDR3 comprises 13 residues. Here the CDR3 DNA reads TGTGCCAGCAGCAGGGACGTCACCGAGACCCAGTACTTC. This gives the protein CASSRDVTETQYF.

This clonotype has ten or more counts. The junction shows a germline mismatch at one end, possibly a read error. The rearrangement links TRBV3-1 to TRBJ1-2; no clear D gene. Germline CDR1 is LGHDT and CDR2 is YNNKEL (reference sequence). The CDR3 has 14 residues. CDR3 sequence (DNA): TGTGCCAGCACCCAAGGAGGACGGTACTATGGCTACACCTTC. This codes for CASTQGGRYYGYTF.

This clonotype was observed at least ten times. This chain joins TRBV21-1 and TRBJ2-7; the table names TRBD1, a call not compared with the DNA. TRBV21-1 is classified as a pseudogene. This CDR3 is built from 15 residues. CDR3 coding DNA: TGTGCCAGCAGCAAAGGGGACAGGGCAATTGGGGAGCAGTACTTC. Translated: CASSKGDRAIGEQYF.

In DNA, the CDR3 is TGTGCCAGCCGGGGACAGAACTACGAGCAGTACTTC. Translation gives CASRGQNYEQYF. The chain links TRBV2 to TRBJ2-7, with TRBD1 matching 7 bases. The germline gives CDR1 SNHLY, CDR2 FYNNEI. Germline trimming cut 8 bases from V and 3 bases from J; bases unmatched to any gene: 4. The length of the CDR3 is 12 residues.

This clonotype was observed a handful of times. The chain has TRBV5-1 and TRBJ2-3, with D hard to call. The CDR3 covers 13 residues. CDR1 and CDR2 from the germline V gene are SGHRS and YFSETQ. V lost 2 bases and J lost 3, with 7 bases in between. CDR3: CASSFTPTDTQYF. The CDR3 DNA reads as TGCGCCAGCAGCTTCACACCGACAGATACGCAGTATTTT.

This clonotype was counted only a few times. The gene calls are TRBV7-2 and TRBJ2-1; 8 bases fit TRBD1. V gave up 4 bases and J gave up 7 bases; unmatched junction bases: 6. In germline, CDR1 is SGHTA, CDR2 FQGNSA. The CDR3 sequence is 14 residues long. The CDR3 DNA follows: TGTGCCAGCAGCTCCATAGACAGGGGTAATGAGCAGTTCTTC. Translating gives CASSSIDRGNEQFF. Supplemented by reference TRBV7-2 and TRBJ2-1, the full variable domain reads GAGVSQSPSNKVTEKGKDVELRCDPISGHTALYWYRQSLGQGLEFLIYFQGNSAPDKSGLPSDRFSAERTGGSVSTLTIQRTQQEDSAVYLCASSSIDRGNEQFFGPGTRLTVL.

This clonotype came up many times. V usage is TRBV27 and J usage is TRBJ2-7, with 11 bases that match TRBD1. After removal of 8 bases from V and 5 bases from J, the junction contained 11 bases not matched to a gene. Germline V gene lookup returns CDR1 MNHEY and CDR2 SMNVEV (reference sequence). The CDR3 is 15 residues long. The CDR3 DNA sequence: TGTGCCAGCTCTTCGGGGACAGGGGGGTCTGACGAGCAGTACTTC. Translated, it gives CASSSGTGGSDEQYF.